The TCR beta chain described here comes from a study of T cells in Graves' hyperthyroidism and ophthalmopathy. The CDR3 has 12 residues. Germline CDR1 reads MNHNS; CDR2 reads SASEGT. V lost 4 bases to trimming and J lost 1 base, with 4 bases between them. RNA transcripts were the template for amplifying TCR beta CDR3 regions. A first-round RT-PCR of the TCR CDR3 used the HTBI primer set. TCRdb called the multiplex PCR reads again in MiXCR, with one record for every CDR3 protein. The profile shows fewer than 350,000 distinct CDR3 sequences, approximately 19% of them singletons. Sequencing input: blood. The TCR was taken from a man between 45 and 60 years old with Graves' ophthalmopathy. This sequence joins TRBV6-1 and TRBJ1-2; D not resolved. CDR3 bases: TGTGCCAGCAGTGGGCGTAACTATGGCTACACCTTC. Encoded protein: CASSGRNYGYTF.